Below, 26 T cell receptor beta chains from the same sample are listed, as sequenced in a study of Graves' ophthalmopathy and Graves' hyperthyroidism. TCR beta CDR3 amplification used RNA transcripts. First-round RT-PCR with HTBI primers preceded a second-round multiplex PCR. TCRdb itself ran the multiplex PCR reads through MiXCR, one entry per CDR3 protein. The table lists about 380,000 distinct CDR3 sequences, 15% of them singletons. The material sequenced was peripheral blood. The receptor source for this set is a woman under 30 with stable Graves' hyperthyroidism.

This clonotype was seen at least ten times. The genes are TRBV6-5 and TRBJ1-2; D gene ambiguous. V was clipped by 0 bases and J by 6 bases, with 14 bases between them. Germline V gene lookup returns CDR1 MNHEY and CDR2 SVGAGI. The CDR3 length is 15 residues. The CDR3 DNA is TGTGCCAGCAGTTACTCTACGGCGACATGGGATGGCTACACCTTC. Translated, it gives CASSYSTATWDGYTF.

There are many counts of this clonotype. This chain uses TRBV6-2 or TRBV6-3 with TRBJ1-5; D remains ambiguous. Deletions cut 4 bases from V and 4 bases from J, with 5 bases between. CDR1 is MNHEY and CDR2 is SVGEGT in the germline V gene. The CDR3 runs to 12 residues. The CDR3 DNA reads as TGTGCCAGCAGTTCACAGAATCAGCCCCAGCATTTT. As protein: CASSSQNQPQHF.

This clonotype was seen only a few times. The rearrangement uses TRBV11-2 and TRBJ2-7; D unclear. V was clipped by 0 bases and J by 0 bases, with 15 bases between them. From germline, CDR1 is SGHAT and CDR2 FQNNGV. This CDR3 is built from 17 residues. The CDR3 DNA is TGTGCCAGCAGCTTAGAAGGTCTCGGAATCAGCTCCTACGAGCAGTACTTC. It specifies CASSLEGLGISSYEQYF.

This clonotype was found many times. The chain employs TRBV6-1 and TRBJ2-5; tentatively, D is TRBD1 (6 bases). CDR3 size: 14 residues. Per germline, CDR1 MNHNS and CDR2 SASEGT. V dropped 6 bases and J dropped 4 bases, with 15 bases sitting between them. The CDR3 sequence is CASSRSGAPETQYF. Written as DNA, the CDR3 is TGTGCCAGCAGCCGTTCAGGGGCTCCAGAGACCCAGTACTTC.

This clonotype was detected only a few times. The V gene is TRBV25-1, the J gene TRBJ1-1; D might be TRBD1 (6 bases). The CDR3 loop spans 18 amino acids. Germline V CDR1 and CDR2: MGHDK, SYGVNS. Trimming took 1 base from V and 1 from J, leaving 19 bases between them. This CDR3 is CASSELGRSGVGNTEAFF. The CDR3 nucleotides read TGTGCCAGCAGTGAATTGGGCAGGTCAGGGGTGGGGAACACTGAAGCTTTCTTT.

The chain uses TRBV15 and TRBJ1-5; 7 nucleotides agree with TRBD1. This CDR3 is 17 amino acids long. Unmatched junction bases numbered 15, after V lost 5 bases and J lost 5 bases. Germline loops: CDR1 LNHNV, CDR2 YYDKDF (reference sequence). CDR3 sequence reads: CATSRTPRDRVHQPQHF. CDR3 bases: TGTGCCACCAGCCGTACCCCCCGGGACAGAGTACATCAGCCCCAGCATTTT.

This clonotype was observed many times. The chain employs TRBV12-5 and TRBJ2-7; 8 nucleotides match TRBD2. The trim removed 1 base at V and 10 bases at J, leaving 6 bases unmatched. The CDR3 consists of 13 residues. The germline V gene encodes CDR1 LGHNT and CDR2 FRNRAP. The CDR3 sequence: CASGLDTSGGQYF. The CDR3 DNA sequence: TGTGCTAGTGGTTTGGACACCAGCGGGGGACAGTACTTC.

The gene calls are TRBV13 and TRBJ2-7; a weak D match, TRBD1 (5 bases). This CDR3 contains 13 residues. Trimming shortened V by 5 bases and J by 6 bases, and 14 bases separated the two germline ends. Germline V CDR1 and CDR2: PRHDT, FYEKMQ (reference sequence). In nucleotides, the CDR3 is TGTGCCAGCAGCCCCCCGCAGGGCGGCGAGCAGTACTTC. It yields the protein CASSPPQGGEQYF. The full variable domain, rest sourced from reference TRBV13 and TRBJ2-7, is AAGVIQSPRHLIKEKRETATLKCYPIPRHDTVYWYQQGPGQDPQFLISFYEKMQSDKGSIPDRFSAQQFSDYHSELNMSSLELGDSALYFCASSPPQGGEQYFGPGTRLTVT.

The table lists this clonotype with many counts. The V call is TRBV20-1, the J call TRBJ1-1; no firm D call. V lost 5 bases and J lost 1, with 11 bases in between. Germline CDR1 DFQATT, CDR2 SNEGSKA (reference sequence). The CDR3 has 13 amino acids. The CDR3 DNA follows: TGCAGTGCTCGTCGAGGTGGGAACACTGAAGCTTTCTTT. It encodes CSARRGGNTEAFF.

Here the CDR3 reads CASSVIGTGDDGYTF. The CDR3 DNA follows: TGTGCCAGCAGCGTTATCGGGACAGGGGACGATGGCTACACCTTC. This chain links TRBV7-9 with TRBJ1-2; 10 nucleotides agree with TRBD1. Germline V CDR1 and CDR2: SEHNR, FQNEAQ (reference sequence). The CDR3 extends over 15 amino acids. Trimming removed 5 bases from V and 6 bases from J; junction bases left unmatched: 9.

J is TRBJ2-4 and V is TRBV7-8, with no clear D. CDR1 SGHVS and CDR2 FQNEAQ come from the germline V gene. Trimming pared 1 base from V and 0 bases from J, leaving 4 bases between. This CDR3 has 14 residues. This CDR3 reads CASSLGTAKNIQYF. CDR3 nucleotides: TGTGCCAGCAGCTTAGGGACAGCCAAAAACATTCAGTACTTC.

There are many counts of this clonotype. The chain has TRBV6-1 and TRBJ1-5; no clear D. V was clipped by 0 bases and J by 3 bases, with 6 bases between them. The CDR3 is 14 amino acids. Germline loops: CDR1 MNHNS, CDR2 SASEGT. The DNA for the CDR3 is TGTGCCAGCAGTGAAGCGCCTGACAATCAGCCCCAGCATTTT. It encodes CASSEAPDNQPQHF.

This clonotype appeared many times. As DNA, the CDR3 is TGTGCCAACCGGGACAGGGGGCCGGGAAACATTCAGTACTTC. As protein: CANRDRGPGNIQYF. J is TRBJ2-4 and V is TRBV2; 12 bases map to TRBD1. The CDR3 loop spans 14 amino acids. From germline, CDR1 is SNHLY and CDR2 FYNNEI. V was clipped by 10 bases and J by 6 bases; unmatched bases: 7.

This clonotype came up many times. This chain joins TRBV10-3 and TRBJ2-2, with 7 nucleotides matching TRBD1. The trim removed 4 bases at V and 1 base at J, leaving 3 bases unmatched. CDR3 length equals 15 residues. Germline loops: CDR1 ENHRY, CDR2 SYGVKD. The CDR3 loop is CAISGRTGNTGELFF. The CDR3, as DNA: TGTGCCATCAGTGGGCGGACAGGGAACACCGGGGAGCTGTTTTTT.

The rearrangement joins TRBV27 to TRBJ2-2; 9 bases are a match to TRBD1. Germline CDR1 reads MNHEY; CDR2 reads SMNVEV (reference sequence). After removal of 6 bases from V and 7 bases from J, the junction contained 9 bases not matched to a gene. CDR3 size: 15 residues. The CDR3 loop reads CASRPGQGLGGELFF. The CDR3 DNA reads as TGTGCCAGCAGACCGGGACAGGGTCTCGGCGGGGAGCTGTTTTTT.

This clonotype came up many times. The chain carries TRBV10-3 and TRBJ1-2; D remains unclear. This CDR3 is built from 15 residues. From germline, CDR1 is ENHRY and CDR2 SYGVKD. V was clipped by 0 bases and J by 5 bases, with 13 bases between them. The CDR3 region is CAISESLRRRYGYTF. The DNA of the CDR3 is TGTGCCATCAGTGAGTCGCTCAGGCGTAGATATGGCTACACCTTC.

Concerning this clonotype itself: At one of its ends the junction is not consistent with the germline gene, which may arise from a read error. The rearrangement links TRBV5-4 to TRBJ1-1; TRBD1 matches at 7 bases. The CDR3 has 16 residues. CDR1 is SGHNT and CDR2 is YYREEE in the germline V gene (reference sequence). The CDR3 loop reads CASSLAGRGWYTDAFF. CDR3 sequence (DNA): TGTGCCAGCAGCTTGGCAGGCAGGGGGTGGTACACTGATGCTTTCTTT.

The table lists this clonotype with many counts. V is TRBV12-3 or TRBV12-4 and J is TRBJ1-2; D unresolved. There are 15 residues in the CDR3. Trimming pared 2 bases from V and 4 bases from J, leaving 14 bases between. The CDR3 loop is CASSLIRRGLYGYTF. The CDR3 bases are TGTGCCAGCAGTTTAATCCGACGCGGACTCTATGGCTACACCTTC.

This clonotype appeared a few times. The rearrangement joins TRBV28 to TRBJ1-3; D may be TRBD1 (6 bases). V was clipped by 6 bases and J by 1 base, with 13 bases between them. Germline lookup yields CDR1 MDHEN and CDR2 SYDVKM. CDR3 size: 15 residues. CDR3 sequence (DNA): TGTGCCAGCAGCTCTTCCGGACAGTCTGGAAACACCATATATTTT. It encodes CASSSSGQSGNTIYF.

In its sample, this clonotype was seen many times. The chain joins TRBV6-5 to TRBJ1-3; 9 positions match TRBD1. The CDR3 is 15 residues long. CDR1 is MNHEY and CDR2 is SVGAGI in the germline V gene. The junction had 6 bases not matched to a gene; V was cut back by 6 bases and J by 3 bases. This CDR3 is CASRLGQGSGNTIYF. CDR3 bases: TGTGCCAGCAGACTGGGACAGGGAAGTGGAAACACCATATATTTT.

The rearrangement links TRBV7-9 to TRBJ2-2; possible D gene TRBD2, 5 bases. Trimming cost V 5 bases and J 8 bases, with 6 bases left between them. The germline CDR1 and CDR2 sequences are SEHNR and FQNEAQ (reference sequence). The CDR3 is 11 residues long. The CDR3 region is CASSPGGELFF. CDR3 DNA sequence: TGTGCCAGCAGCCCGGGGGGGGAGCTGTTTTTT.

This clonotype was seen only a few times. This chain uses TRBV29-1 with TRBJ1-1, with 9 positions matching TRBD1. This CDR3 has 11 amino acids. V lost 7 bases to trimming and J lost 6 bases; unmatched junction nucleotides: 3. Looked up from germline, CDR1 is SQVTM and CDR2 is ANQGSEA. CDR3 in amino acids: CSGGQGAEAFF. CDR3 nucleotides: TGCAGCGGGGGACAGGGTGCTGAAGCTTTCTTT.

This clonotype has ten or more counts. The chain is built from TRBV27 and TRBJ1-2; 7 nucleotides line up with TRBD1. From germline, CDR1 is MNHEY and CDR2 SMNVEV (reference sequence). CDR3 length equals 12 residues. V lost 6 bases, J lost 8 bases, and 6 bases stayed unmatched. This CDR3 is CASSPTGEGYTF. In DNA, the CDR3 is TGTGCCAGCAGCCCAACAGGGGAAGGCTACACCTTC.

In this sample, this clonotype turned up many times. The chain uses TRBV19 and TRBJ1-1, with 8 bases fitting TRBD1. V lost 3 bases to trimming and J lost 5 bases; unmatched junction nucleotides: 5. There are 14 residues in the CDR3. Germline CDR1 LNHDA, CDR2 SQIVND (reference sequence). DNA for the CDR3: TGTGCCAGTAGTATTGGACAGGGAGAGACTGAAGCTTTCTTT. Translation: CASSIGQGETEAFF.

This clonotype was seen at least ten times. CDR3 DNA sequence: TGTGCCAGCAGTGCAGGGATTTTGGGTGAAGGAGGCTACACCTTC. Residues: CASSAGILGEGGYTF. The chain uses TRBV12-3 or TRBV12-4 and TRBJ1-2; possibly TRBD1 for D (5 bases). The CDR3 runs to 15 residues. The germline V and J ends were trimmed by 5 bases and 8 bases, with 21 bases remaining between them.

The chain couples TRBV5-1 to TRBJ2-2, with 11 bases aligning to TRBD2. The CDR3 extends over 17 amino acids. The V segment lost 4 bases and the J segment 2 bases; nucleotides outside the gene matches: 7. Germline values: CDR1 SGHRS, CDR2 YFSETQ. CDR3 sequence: CASSDLTSGGNTGELFF. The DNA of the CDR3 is TGCGCCAGCAGCGACCTTACTAGCGGGGGCAACACCGGGGAGCTGTTTTTT. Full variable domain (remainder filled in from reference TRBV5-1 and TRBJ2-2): KAGVTQTPRYLIKTRGQQVTLSCSPISGHRSVSWYQQTPGQGLQFLFEYFSETQRNKGNFPGRFSGRQFSNSRSEMNVSTLELGDSALYLCASSDLTSGGNTGELFFGEGSRLTVL.